This T cell receptor (beta chain) emerged from a study of blood T cell repertoires in COVID-19. Study overall: Some COVID-19 samples were acute and others convalescent; all came from the United States, Italy and Spain. The cDNA or gDNA used as material had been derived from T cells, B-cell-depleted T cells, or PBMCs.

This clone showed up just once. This CDR3 has 14 residues. Per the germline V gene, CDR1 is LNHDA and CDR2 is SQIVND (reference sequence). V was cut by 2 bases and J by 5 bases, with 12 bases left in between. Authors' analysis steps: Amplified reference gene primers provided the basis for estimating nucleated cell counts. Sequencing was performed with immunoSEQ multiplex PCR; in TCRdb, only in-frame clones are kept and a portion is missing. The V and J calls and clone size were taken over from that table, and D and trimming were inferred from the DNA. Among 130,000 to 150,000 clones listed, 80% were seen once.

This clonotype was sampled from a woman in her forties or fifties with acute or convalescent COVID-19. Sequencing input: peripheral blood. This chain connects TRBV19 to TRBJ2-5, with D maybe TRBD1 (6 bases). The DNA of the CDR3 is TGTGCCAGTAGTATAAACAGGGCTTCGGAGACCCAGTACTTC. Amino acids: CASSINRASETQYF.